These T cell receptor beta chains were read from a single sample in a study of cytomegalovirus exposure and HLA in healthy donors. The data were produced by immunoSEQ multiplex PCR, yet TCRdb's version contains in-frame clones alone and is incomplete. The table lists approximately 59,000 clones, more than 85% of them singletons. What was sequenced was PBMCs. These receptors were collected from a man younger than 35 in good health and CMV-seropositive. The CDR3 runs from the conserved cysteine through the conserved F or W. Each record gives: J gene, V gene, CDR3 protein.

j_call: TRBJ2-1
v_call: TRBV9
cdr3_aa: CASSSRVSYNEQFF

j_call: TRBJ2-7
v_call: TRBV5-4
cdr3_aa: CASSLALAGRYEQYF

j_call: TRBJ1-5
v_call: TRBV28
cdr3_aa: CASRLRGTGVLRQPQHF

j_call: TRBJ2-1
v_call: TRBV11-1
cdr3_aa: CASSRPTGLVHEQFF

j_call: TRBJ2-7
v_call: TRBV27
cdr3_aa: CASSSRQTYEQYF

j_call: TRBJ2-5
v_call: TRBV2
cdr3_aa: CASSEVGGGEETQYF

j_call: TRBJ2-5
v_call: TRBV5-1
cdr3_aa: CASSFLAGQETQYF

j_call: TRBJ2-1
v_call: TRBV2
cdr3_aa: CASNPRGTYNEQFF

j_call: TRBJ1-1
v_call: TRBV27
cdr3_aa: CASTTLETGLTEAFF

j_call: TRBJ2-7
v_call: TRBV27
cdr3_aa: CASSRGVEQYF

j_call: TRBJ2-5
v_call: TRBV19
cdr3_aa: CASSIVAGGPQNRETQYF

j_call: TRBJ1-2
v_call: TRBV28
cdr3_aa: CASSLVSGGGYTF

j_call: TRBJ2-7
v_call: TRBV7-7
cdr3_aa: CASSVQGNDEQYF

j_call: TRBJ2-1
v_call: TRBV5-4
cdr3_aa: CATSGRWGNEQFF

j_call: TRBJ2-7
v_call: TRBV1
cdr3_aa: CTSSALPQGSYEQYF

j_call: TRBJ2-6
v_call: TRBV12-5
cdr3_aa: CASGLVRGRSSGANVLTF

j_call: TRBJ1-1
v_call: TRBV7-3
cdr3_aa: CASSLIGSNTEAFF

j_call: TRBJ2-1
v_call: TRBV4-1
cdr3_aa: CASSQDEAGTNEQFF

j_call: TRBJ2-5
v_call: TRBV27
cdr3_aa: CASSNPTGWSGGGQETQYF

j_call: TRBJ2-1
v_call: TRBV5-1
cdr3_aa: CASSLNNNEQFF